These 19 T cell receptor beta chains share one sample of origin, sequenced in a study of shared clonotypes between healthy human individuals. Some clones are missing from TCRdb's copy, which holds only in-frame ones; the method was immunoSEQ multiplex PCR. Here the sample spans 2 million to 2.5 million clones, less than 95% being singletons. Sequenced material: naive CD4+ T cells from PBMCs. Subset indicated: CD45RA+ positively selected. The origin of the receptors is a man between 18 and 35 years old in good health. Some clones in this sample may be carry-over from other donors' samples.

Remarks on this clone: At one of its ends the junction is not consistent with the germline gene, which may arise from a read error. This rearrangement joins TRBV6-1 to TRBJ1-5; 7 nucleotides agree with TRBD1. The germline gives CDR1 MNHNS, CDR2 SASEGT. The CDR3 spans 12 residues. CDR3 in DNA: TGTGCCGGCAGACAGGGAGATCAGCCCCAGCATTTT. Residues: CAGRQGDQPQHF.

This chain's CDR3 is CASTPSGVEKLFF. In DNA form, the CDR3 reads TGTGCCAGTACCCCAAGCGGGGTTGAAAAACTGTTTTTT. J is TRBJ1-4 and V is TRBV19; D remains unclear. V lost 7 bases and J lost 7, with 13 bases in between. CDR3 size: 13 residues. Germline V lookup: CDR1 LNHDA, CDR2 SQIVND (reference sequence).

This clone has just a few counts. The chain couples TRBV18 to TRBJ1-1; weak D call: TRBD1 (5 bases). Germline V gene lookup returns CDR1 KGHSH and CDR2 LQKENI. V dropped 5 bases and J dropped 1 base, with 14 bases sitting between them. There are 15 residues in the CDR3. CDR3 in DNA: TGTGCCAGCTCAAGGTTAGGGGATACGAACACTGAAGCTTTCTTT. It codes for CASSRLGDTNTEAFF.

The CDR3 nucleotides read TGTGCCAGCAGCTTAGGCGGGGATAACTACGAGCAGTACTTC. This translates into CASSLGGDNYEQYF. The chain recombines TRBV7-6 with TRBJ2-7; perhaps TRBD2 as D (6 bases). The germline V gene has CDR1 SGHVS and CDR2 FNYEAQ. V gave up 1 base and J gave up 3 bases, with 10 bases separating them. This CDR3 is built from 14 residues. The full variable domain, in which reference TRBV7-6 and TRBJ2-7 provide the parts outside the CDR3, is GAGVSQSPRYKVTKRGQDVALRCDPISGHVSLYWYRQALGQGPEFLTYFNYEAQQDKSGLPNDRFSAERPEGSISTLTIQRTEQRDSAMYRCASSLGGDNYEQYFGPGTRLTVT.

The chain is built from TRBV7-3 and TRBJ2-7; 11 bases map to TRBD2. This CDR3 region has 14 residues. With 7 bases clipped from V and 3 bases from J, the junction kept 5 bases outside the gene matches. Germline V lookup: CDR1 SGHTA, CDR2 FQGTGA. CDR3 DNA: TGTGCCAGCACTCGACTAGCGGGGATCTACGAGCAGTACTTC. Protein: CASTRLAGIYEQYF.

V usage is TRBV2 and J usage is TRBJ2-1; D is uncertain. The V end was cut by 3 bases, the J end by 2 bases, with 2 bases between. Germline loops: CDR1 SNHLY, CDR2 FYNNEI. The CDR3 runs 12 residues. CDR3: CASSETYNEQFF. CDR3 in DNA: TGTGCCAGCAGTGAGACCTACAATGAGCAGTTCTTC.

This clone was found a few times. V gene TRBV6-5 combines with J gene TRBJ1-2; D is perhaps TRBD1 (6 bases). Trimming stripped 2 bases from V and 7 bases from J, with 17 bases between. From germline, CDR1 is MNHEY and CDR2 SVGAGI. This CDR3 is built from 15 residues. CDR3 amino acids: CASSYAAQGTGGYTF. For the CDR3, the DNA is TGTGCCAGCAGTTACGCCGCCCAGGGGACGGGTGGCTACACCTTC.

This chain joins TRBV7-8 and TRBJ1-1, with 10 bases fitting TRBD1. Germline V gene sequence: CDR1 SGHVS, CDR2 FQNEAQ. J lost 4 bases, V lost 5 bases, and 4 bases had no gene match. CDR3 length equals 14 residues. DNA of the CDR3: TGTGCCAGCAGCCCGACAGGGGGCATCACTGAAGCTTTCTTT. Translation: CASSPTGGITEAFF.

The table lists this clone with a count of one. At the DNA level, this CDR3 is encoded by other sequences in the same sample as well. V usage is TRBV7-2 and J usage is TRBJ1-3; tentative D call: TRBD1 (5 bases). The germline V gene has CDR1 SGHTA and CDR2 FQGNSA. The CDR3 has 14 amino acids. V lost 1 base and J lost 3, with 7 bases in between. CDR3 sequence reads: CASSLGGFGNTIYF. CDR3 DNA sequence: TGTGCCAGCAGCTTAGGGGGGTTTGGAAACACCATATATTTT.

V and J are TRBV27 and TRBJ2-1, with 7 nucleotides matching TRBD1. Germline CDR1 and CDR2: MNHEY and SMNVEV (reference sequence). J gave up 4 bases and V 6 bases, and 9 bases lay outside the gene matches. The CDR3 length is 15 residues. CDR3 sequence: CASRPTTGPYNEQFF. CDR3 coding DNA: TGTGCCAGCAGACCAACGACAGGGCCATACAATGAGCAGTTCTTC.

The chain uses TRBV7-9 and TRBJ1-1, with unresolved D. V was cut by 1 base and J by 4 bases, with 13 bases left in between. There are 15 residues in the CDR3. Germline V CDR1 and CDR2: SEHNR, FQNEAQ (reference sequence). The CDR3, as DNA: TGTGCCAGCAGCTTAGAACGGACCTGGGGCACTGAAGCTTTCTTT. It yields the protein CASSLERTWGTEAFF.

The rearrangement uses TRBV28 and TRBJ2-5, with 8 bases identical to TRBD2. CDR1 is MDHEN and CDR2 is SYDVKM in the germline V gene. With V trimmed by 7 bases and J by 4 bases, 8 bases remained unmatched. The CDR3 contains 14 residues. DNA of the CDR3: TGTGCCAGCAACTTCGGCGGGAGGCCAGAGACCCAGTACTTC. Residues: CASNFGGRPETQYF.

The rearrangement links TRBV15 to TRBJ2-4; D may be TRBD1 or TRBD2 (5 bases each). The CDR3 consists of 14 residues. Trimming removed 1 base from V and 6 bases from J, with 10 bases in between. CDR1 and CDR2 from the germline V gene are LNHNV and YYDKDF (reference sequence). The CDR3 loop reads CATSRVERGNIQYF. The CDR3 region has the DNA TGTGCCACCAGCAGAGTTGAGAGGGGAAACATTCAGTACTTC.

This chain links TRBV30 with TRBJ2-3; 7 bases are shared with TRBD2. V lost 8 bases, J lost 3 bases, and 11 bases stayed unmatched. The CDR3 loop spans 14 amino acids. Germline V gene data show CDR1 as GTSNPN and CDR2 as SVGIG (reference sequence). DNA for the CDR3: TGTGCCGCGCCGGGGCGGGAGTTAACAGATACGCAGTATTTT. This codes for CAAPGRELTDTQYF.

This chain uses TRBV28 with TRBJ2-1, with 8 bases lining up with TRBD1. Looked up from germline, CDR1 is MDHEN and CDR2 is SYDVKM. The CDR3 has 16 amino acids. The trim removed 6 bases at V and 3 bases at J, leaving 10 bases unmatched. CDR3 region: CASRSLTGENYNEQFF. The CDR3 DNA reads as TGTGCCAGCAGATCTCTGACAGGGGAAAACTACAATGAGCAGTTCTTC.

The chain is built from TRBV7-9 and TRBJ1-5; the match to TRBD1 covers 8 bases. The V gene end was trimmed by 6 bases and the J gene end by 4 bases; junction bases not matched to a gene: 5. The CDR3 has 14 residues. Germline assignment: CDR1 SEHNR and CDR2 FQNEAQ (reference sequence). CDR3 bases: TGTGCCAGCAGTTTTACAGGGGGGAATCAGCCCCAGCATTTT. Translating gives CASSFTGGNQPQHF.

The chain links TRBV5-1 to TRBJ2-3, with D maybe TRBD1 (5 bases). This CDR3 spans 14 amino acids. Germline V gene data show CDR1 as SGHRS and CDR2 as YFSETQ. The V end was cut by 4 bases, the J end by 5 bases, with 14 bases between. CDR3 residues: CASSQQTAQDTQYF. The DNA for the CDR3 is TGCGCCAGCAGCCAACAGACAGCCCAAGATACGCAGTATTTT.

The chain links TRBV19 to TRBJ2-1; 12 bases are a match to TRBD2. After removal of 2 bases from V and 0 bases from J, the junction contained 14 bases not matched to a gene. This CDR3 has 21 residues. Germline V gene data show CDR1 as LNHDA and CDR2 as SQIVND (reference sequence). The CDR3 DNA sequence: TGTGCCAGTAGTATACTAGGACTAGCGGGATCGGAACTTAGCTCCTACAATGAGCAGTTCTTC. It is translated as CASSILGLAGSELSSYNEQFF. The whole variable domain, remainder taken from reference TRBV19 and TRBJ2-1, is DGGITQSPKYLFRKEGQNVTLSCEQNLNHDAMYWYRQDPGQGLRLIYYSQIVNDFQKGDIAEGYSVSREKKESFPLTVTSAQKNPTAFYLCASSILGLAGSELSSYNEQFFGPGTRLTVL.

V gene TRBV6-5 combines with J gene TRBJ1-3, with D maybe TRBD1 (5 bases). The CDR3 consists of 15 residues. Germline-derived CDR1 and CDR2 are MNHEY and SVGAGI. V lost 7 bases, J lost 0 bases, and 13 bases lay in between. CDR3 in DNA: TGTGCCAGCAAGAGGGGCACCGACTCTGGAAACACCATATATTTT. Protein sequence: CASKRGTDSGNTIYF.